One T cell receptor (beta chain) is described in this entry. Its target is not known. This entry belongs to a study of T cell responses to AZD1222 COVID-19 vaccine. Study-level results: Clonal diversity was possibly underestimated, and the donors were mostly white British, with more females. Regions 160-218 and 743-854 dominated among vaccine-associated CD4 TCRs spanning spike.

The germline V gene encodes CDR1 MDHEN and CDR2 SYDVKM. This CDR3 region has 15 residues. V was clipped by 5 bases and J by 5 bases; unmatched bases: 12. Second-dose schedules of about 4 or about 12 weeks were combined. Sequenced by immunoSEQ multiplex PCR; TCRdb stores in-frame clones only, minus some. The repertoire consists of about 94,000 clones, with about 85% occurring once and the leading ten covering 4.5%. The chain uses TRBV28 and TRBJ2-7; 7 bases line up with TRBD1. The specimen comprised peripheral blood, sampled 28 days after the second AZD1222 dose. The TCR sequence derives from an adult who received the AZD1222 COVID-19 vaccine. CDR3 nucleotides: TGTGCCAGCAGTACCACAGGGGTTCGGGCCCACGAGCAGTACTTC. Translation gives CASSTTGVRAHEQYF.